These T cell receptor beta chains were read from a single sample in a study of T cells in lung cancer brain metastases. Sequenced by immunoSEQ multiplex PCR; TCRdb stores in-frame clones only, minus some. The sample consists of 3,000 or so clones, roughly 87% of them appearing once. The sequencing sample was made of tumor tissue from the primary lung tumor. These receptors were taken from an older woman with non-small cell lung cancer. The CDR3 runs from the conserved cysteine through the conserved F or W. The D gene is left open where the match is weak. Where a row states a size, it is once, few, many or the class of an expanded clone; other rows omit it.

V,J,D,size,DNA,CDR3
TRBV5-1,TRBJ2-5,NA,NA,TGCGCCAGCAGCCTTTTGGGCCGGGGTTCAGAGACCCAGTACTTC,CASSLLGRGSETQYF
TRBV27,TRBJ2-1,NA,NA,TGTGCCAGCAGTACCCGTTCTAGCGCTAGCTACAATGAGCAGTTCTTC,CASSTRSSASYNEQFF
TRBV7-9,TRBJ1-1,NA,NA,TGTGCCAGCAGCCCCGGGGGAGTTGAAGCTTTCTTT,CASSPGGVEAFF
TRBV6-1,TRBJ1-1,TRBD1,NA,TGTGCCAGCATACTACAGGGGGACACTGAAGCTTTCTTT,CASILQGDTEAFF
TRBV9,TRBJ2-5,TRBD1,few,TGTGCCAGCAGCTCCCCGGGACAGGGGGCGACCCAGTACTTC,CASSSPGQGATQYF
TRBV4-1,TRBJ1-1,NA,NA,TGCGCCAGCAGCCAAGTGGGGGTGGTGAACACTGAAGCTTTCTTT,CASSQVGVVNTEAFF
TRBV5-1,TRBJ1-2,TRBD1,NA,TGCGCCAGCAGCTTCGCCCCCCTTAACAGGGGAGATAACTATGGCTACACCTTC,CASSFAPLNRGDNYGYTF
TRBV4-1,TRBJ2-7,NA,NA,TGCGCCAGCAGCCAAGGAAACGGCAGGGCCTCCGAGCAGTACTTC,CASSQGNGRASEQYF
TRBV7-3,TRBJ2-1,NA,NA,TGTGCCAGCAGCGACTCCCGGAGACAGAACCACAATGAGCAGTTCTTC,CASSDSRRQNHNEQFF
TRBV30,TRBJ1-2,TRBD1,NA,TGTGCCTGGAGTAGGGGGACAGGGGGTTTGAGCTGCACCTTC,CAWSRGTGGLSCTF
TRBV30,TRBJ2-1,TRBD2,NA,TGTGCCTGGAGGAGACTGACTAGCGGGAGGGCCCCATCGGGGGATGAGCAGTTCTTC,CAWRRLTSGRAPSGDEQFF
TRBV9,TRBJ2-1,TRBD2,once,TGTGCCAGCAGGCCGGGACTAGCGGGGGGTCCCTACAATGAGCAGTTCTTC,CASRPGLAGGPYNEQFF
TRBV6-5,TRBJ2-7,TRBD1,NA,TGTGCCAGCAGTCCAGGGGGCTATTTTTACGAGCAGTACTTC,CASSPGGYFYEQYF
TRBV7-2,TRBJ1-1,NA,NA,TGTGCCAGCAGCCTCCTCGGGACTGAAGCTTTCTTT,CASSLLGTEAFF
TRBV18,TRBJ1-2,TRBD1,NA,TGTGCCAGCTCACCACCTGGGACAGGCTATGGCTACACCTTC,CASSPPGTGYGYTF
TRBV2,TRBJ1-1,NA,NA,TGTGCCAGCAGCCGAGTGGCAGGGCGGTACACTGAAGCTTTCTTT,CASSRVAGRYTEAFF
TRBV7-2,TRBJ1-5,NA,NA,TGTGCCAGCAGCTTAGGGTACAGTAGCAATCAGCCCCAGCATTTT,CASSLGYSSNQPQHF
TRBV4-3,TRBJ1-2,NA,NA,TGCGCCAGCAGCCAAGGTCGGGGGGGTAGTTATGGCTACACCTTC,CASSQGRGGSYGYTF
TRBV9,TRBJ2-7,NA,NA,TGTGCCAGCAACTCCGGTGTTAGAATCTACGAGCAGTACTTC,CASNSGVRIYEQYF
TRBV7-9,TRBJ2-7,NA,NA,TGTGCCAGCAGCCAGGACACTGTGTTCCCCTACGAGCAGTACTTC,CASSQDTVFPYEQYF
TRBV20-1,TRBJ2-7,NA,NA,TGCAGTGCTCCTCGGATGTACGAGCAGTACTTC,CSAPRMYEQYF
TRBV7-9,TRBJ2-1,TRBD2,NA,TGTGCCAGCAGCTTAATCCTAGCGGGGGGGCTCTACAATGAGCAGTTCTTC,CASSLILAGGLYNEQFF
TRBV7-2,TRBJ2-7,NA,NA,TGTGCCAGCAGCTTAGATGGAGGCTTCTACGAGCAGTACTTC,CASSLDGGFYEQYF
TRBV4-1,TRBJ2-7,NA,NA,TGCGCCAGCAGCCAAGAGCGCAGGTACGAGCAGTACTTC,CASSQERRYEQYF
TRBV7-9,TRBJ1-1,NA,NA,TGTGCCAGCAGCTCGTATACATCGAACACTGAAGCTTTCTTT,CASSSYTSNTEAFF
TRBV10-2,TRBJ2-3,NA,once,TGCGCCGGCGGGCCCAATCCTCGCACAGATACGCAGTATTTT,CAGGPNPRTDTQYF
TRBV5-1,TRBJ1-2,TRBD1,NA,TGCGCCAGCACGGACAGGGGGCTCGATGGCTACACCTTC,CASTDRGLDGYTF
TRBV29-1,TRBJ2-5,NA,NA,TGCAGCGCCACGGACAGCCGAGAGACCCAGTACTTC,CSATDSRETQYF
TRBV7-6,TRBJ2-5,NA,few,TGTGCCAGCAGCTTGGGGCACGGAGCAATTGAAACCAAAGAGACCCAGTACTTC,CASSLGHGAIETKETQYF
TRBV7-2,TRBJ1-2,NA,NA,TGTGCCAGCAGCTTAGCCACAGCGGCCGCGGGGGTACAGAACTATGGCTACACCTTC,CASSLATAAAGVQNYGYTF
TRBV5-1,TRBJ2-2,NA,NA,TGCGCCAGCAGCTCCGGACAGCGGAACACCGGGGAGCTGTTTTTT,CASSSGQRNTGELFF
TRBV7-2,TRBJ2-5,NA,few,TGTGCCATCGCAGACCAAGAGACCCAGTACTTC,CAIADQETQYF
TRBV29-1,TRBJ2-1,NA,NA,TGCAGCATTGAAAGCAGCCGGTCCCCCCGGGGTGAGCAGTTCTTC,CSIESSRSPRGEQFF
TRBV7-2,TRBJ2-1,TRBD1,NA,TGTGCCAGCAGCTGGGACAGGGCCGTGCAGTTCTTC,CASSWDRAVQFF
TRBV29-1,TRBJ2-7,TRBD2,NA,TGCAGCGCCAATACCGGGACTAGCGGGAGTTGGAAGCAGTACTTC,CSANTGTSGSWKQYF
TRBV5-1,TRBJ2-3,NA,few,TGCGCCAGCAGCGACCGAGGACGCCCAGGTCCCACAGATACGCAGTATTTT,CASSDRGRPGPTDTQYF
TRBV6-5,TRBJ1-6,NA,NA,TGTGCCAGCCGGGGGGCCCGGGGTTCACCCCTCCACTTT,CASRGARGSPLHF
TRBV6-6,TRBJ1-3,TRBD1,once,TGTGCCAGCAGAAGGGACAGCTCTGGAAACACCATATATTTT,CASRRDSSGNTIYF
TRBV5-1,TRBJ2-5,TRBD2,NA,TGCGCCAGCAGCTTTGTGGGGGGGAAAGAGACCCAGTACTTC,CASSFVGGKETQYF
TRBV6-1,TRBJ1-6,NA,NA,TGTGCCAGCAGTGAAGATGAGGAAGGGGATTCACCCCTCCACTTT,CASSEDEEGDSPLHF
TRBV4-2,TRBJ2-4,TRBD1,NA,TGTGCCAGCAGGAAGGGACAGTTCCTGACGGACATTCAGTACTTC,CASRKGQFLTDIQYF
TRBV18,TRBJ1-6,NA,NA,TGTGCCAGCTCACAACAAGGCTCCTATAATTCACCCCTCCACTTT,CASSQQGSYNSPLHF
TRBV28,TRBJ2-1,NA,NA,TGTGCCAGCAGCAAGGAGGACGGGTACAATGAGCAGTTCTTC,CASSKEDGYNEQFF
TRBV2,TRBJ2-7,NA,NA,TGTGCCAGCGCGGAGGAATCCTCCTACGAGCAGTACTTC,CASAEESSYEQYF
TRBV9,TRBJ1-1,NA,few,TGTGCCAGCAGCCCCCGAGGGACGGTGAACACTGAAGCTTTCTTT,CASSPRGTVNTEAFF